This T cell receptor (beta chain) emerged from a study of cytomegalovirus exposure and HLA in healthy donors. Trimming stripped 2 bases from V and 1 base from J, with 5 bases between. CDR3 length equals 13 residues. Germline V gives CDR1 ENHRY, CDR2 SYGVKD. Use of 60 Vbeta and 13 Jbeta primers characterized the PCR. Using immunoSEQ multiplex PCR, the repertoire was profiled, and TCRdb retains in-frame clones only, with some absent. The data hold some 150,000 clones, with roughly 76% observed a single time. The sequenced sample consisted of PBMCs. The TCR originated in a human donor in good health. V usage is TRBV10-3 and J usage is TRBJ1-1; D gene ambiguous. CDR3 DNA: TGTGCCATCAGTGAGGAGGGGAACACTGAAGCTTTCTTT. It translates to CAISEEGNTEAFF.